Listed below are T cell receptor beta chains from one sample, sequenced in a study of cytomegalovirus exposure and HLA in healthy donors. TCRdb keeps only in-frame clones here, not all; method: immunoSEQ multiplex PCR. This sample carries around 140,000 clones, 73% of them seen once, and the ten largest clones take 1.5% to 2%. Sequencing was carried out using PBMCs. Every receptor here comes from a young woman in good health and CMV-seronegative. Both conserved end residues are part of each CDR3. The D gene is left open where the match is weak. Expanded clones get a size class; other rows say once, few or many, or leave the size out.

abundance: -
j_gene: TRBJ1-1
d_gene: TRBD1
v_gene: TRBV7-9
CDR3aa: CASSSPGTANTEAFF
CDR3nt: TGTGCCAGCAGTTCCCCCGGGACAGCGAACACTGAAGCTTTCTTT

abundance: -
j_gene: TRBJ2-2
d_gene: -
v_gene: TRBV18
CDR3aa: CASSPQGPPPGELFF
CDR3nt: TGTGCCAGCTCACCACAGGGGCCCCCACCCGGGGAGCTGTTTTTT

abundance: few
j_gene: TRBJ2-7
d_gene: TRBD1
v_gene: TRBV12-5
CDR3aa: CASGLSGTAEQYF
CDR3nt: TGTGCTAGTGGTTTATCCGGGACAGCCGAGCAGTACTTC

abundance: -
j_gene: TRBJ2-2
d_gene: -
v_gene: TRBV27
CDR3aa: CASSLGRVTGELFF
CDR3nt: TGTGCCAGCAGTTTAGGCAGGGTCACCGGGGAGCTGTTTTTT

abundance: -
j_gene: TRBJ1-2
d_gene: TRBD1
v_gene: TRBV5-4
CDR3aa: CASSGTGQGLSGYTF
CDR3nt: TGTGCCAGCAGCGGTACGGGACAGGGTTTAAGTGGCTACACCTTC

abundance: -
j_gene: TRBJ2-4
d_gene: -
v_gene: TRBV4-1
CDR3aa: CASSQPKTVGTKNSQYF
CDR3nt: TGCGCCAGCAGCCAACCGAAGACAGTGGGCACCAAAAACAGTCAGTACTTC

abundance: -
j_gene: TRBJ1-5
d_gene: TRBD1
v_gene: TRBV2
CDR3aa: CASSGDRAGNQPQHF
CDR3nt: TGTGCCAGCAGCGGGGACAGGGCTGGCAATCAGCCCCAGCATTTT

abundance: -
j_gene: TRBJ1-4
d_gene: TRBD1
v_gene: TRBV15
CDR3aa: CATSRGQGGEKLFF
CDR3nt: TGTGCCACCAGCAGAGGACAGGGTGGTGAAAAACTGTTTTTT

abundance: -
j_gene: TRBJ1-4
d_gene: TRBD1
v_gene: TRBV27
CDR3aa: CASRAGGTVTNEKLFF
CDR3nt: TGTGCCAGCAGAGCAGGGGGCACGGTAACTAATGAAAAACTGTTTTTT

abundance: -
j_gene: TRBJ1-1
d_gene: -
v_gene: TRBV25-1
CDR3aa: CASSDQYTEAFF
CDR3nt: TGTGCCAGCAGTGACCAGTACACTGAAGCTTTCTTT

abundance: -
j_gene: TRBJ2-7
d_gene: TRBD1
v_gene: TRBV6-6
CDR3aa: CASSLPRQGTSYEQYF
CDR3nt: TGTGCCAGCAGTTTACCCCGACAGGGGACGTCCTACGAGCAGTACTTC

abundance: few
j_gene: TRBJ2-7
d_gene: TRBD1
v_gene: TRBV2
CDR3aa: CASSEAYSGTGARGGNEQYF
CDR3nt: TGTGCCAGCAGTGAAGCCTATTCCGGGACAGGGGCACGAGGTGGAAACGAGCAGTACTTC

abundance: -
j_gene: TRBJ1-2
d_gene: TRBD1
v_gene: TRBV7-2
CDR3aa: CASSLGQGNYGYTF
CDR3nt: TGTGCCAGCAGCCTGGGACAGGGCAACTATGGCTACACCTTC

abundance: -
j_gene: TRBJ2-7
d_gene: TRBD1
v_gene: TRBV6-6
CDR3aa: CASSYSDRSYEQYF
CDR3nt: TGTGCCAGCAGTTACTCGGACAGGTCCTACGAGCAGTACTTC